One sample yielded the 14 T cell receptor beta chains listed below, sequenced in a study of radiation and T cells in renal cell carcinoma. As to time point: blood 4 weeks post-SBRT, at nephrectomy. The treatment denotes: 15 Gy SBRT to primary tumor, nephrectomy 4 weeks later. Assay used: immunoSEQ multiplex PCR; TCRdb lists only in-frame clones, some missing. Among about 78,000 clones, around 89% were seen once, and the ten largest hold about 6%. Sequences were derived from blood, sampled from a patient whose treatment included radiotherapy and nephrectomy. The receptors originated from a woman between 65 and 79 years old with renal cell carcinoma.

To note about this clone: The same CDR3 can be traced to other DNA sequences in this sample. The V gene is TRBV19, the J gene TRBJ1-5; 11 positions agree with TRBD1. J was trimmed by 7 bases and V by 3 bases; bases with no gene match: 8. The CDR3 runs to 16 residues. Germline V gene lookup returns CDR1 LNHDA and CDR2 SQIVND (reference sequence). The CDR3 nucleotides read TGTGCCAGTAGTATCCCCGGACAGGGGGCTAGGCAGCCCCAGCATTTT. Translation: CASSIPGQGARQPQHF.

The chain recombines TRBV28 with TRBJ1-3; D not resolved. Trimming cost V 1 base and J 0 bases, with 7 bases left between them. Germline CDR1 reads MDHEN; CDR2 reads SYDVKM. The CDR3 is 15 amino acids. CDR3 loop: CASSLLGSSGNTIYF. The CDR3 DNA is TGTGCCAGCAGTTTATTGGGCAGCTCTGGAAACACCATATATTTT.

The chain employs TRBV7-9 and TRBJ1-4; no definite D call. Deletions cut 5 bases from V and 8 bases from J, with 6 bases between. CDR1 and CDR2 (germline): SEHNR, FQNEAQ (reference sequence). CDR3 length: 11 residues. The CDR3 sequence is CASSLNEKLFF. CDR3 DNA: TGTGCCAGCAGCCTAAACGAAAAACTGTTTTTT.

The CDR3 spells CASSPVMWGGGGTDTQYF. The CDR3 DNA follows: TGTGCCAGCTCACCCGTGATGTGGGGCGGAGGGGGCACAGATACGCAGTATTTT. V gene TRBV18 combines with J gene TRBJ2-3; a possible D gene is TRBD2 (6 bases). Germline V gene data show CDR1 as KGHSH and CDR2 as LQKENI. Trimming stripped 3 bases from V and 1 base from J, with 20 bases between. The CDR3 is made up of 18 amino acids.

The chain recombines TRBV2 with TRBJ2-7; tentatively, D is TRBD1 (5 bases). This CDR3 is built from 14 residues. In germline, CDR1 is SNHLY, CDR2 FYNNEI. V was pared by 8 bases and J by 3 bases, with 17 bases between. DNA of the CDR3: TGTGCCAGCGACCGGTCAGGGATAAGCTACGAGCAGTACTTC. Its protein is CASDRSGISYEQYF.

V and J are TRBV7-2 and TRBJ2-1; 7 nucleotides agree with TRBD1. The germline CDR1 and CDR2 sequences are SGHTA and FQGNSA. Germline trimming cut 8 bases from V and 0 bases from J; bases unmatched to any gene: 7. This CDR3 contains 15 residues. The CDR3 DNA sequence: TGTGCCAGCTCCCAAAAGGGGGCCTCCTACAATGAGCAGTTCTTC. Protein product: CASSQKGASYNEQFF.

The V call is TRBV5-8, the J call TRBJ1-5, with D hard to call. V lost 2 bases, J lost 6 bases, and 3 bases lay in between. Germline V lookup: CDR1 SGHTS, CDR2 YDEGEE. CDR3 length equals 11 residues. The CDR3 protein is CASSFPQPQHF. The CDR3 DNA sequence: TGTGCCAGCAGCTTTCCTCAGCCCCAGCATTTT.

The CDR3 DNA is TGTGCCAGCACCACATTGGGCCGGGGAATACAGTACTTC. Translating it yields CASTTLGRGIQYF. The chain has TRBV6-5 and TRBJ2-7, with D maybe TRBD2 (5 bases). The CDR3 runs 13 residues. V was cut by 7 bases and J by 10 bases, with 20 bases left in between. Germline CDR1 MNHEY, CDR2 SVGAGI.

This clone was seen a handful of times. The rearrangement uses TRBV5-1 and TRBJ2-2; D call uncertain. The ends were cut back, 6 bases at V and 8 bases at J, with 17 bases in the middle. The CDR3 has 14 amino acids. Germline assignment: CDR1 SGHRS and CDR2 YFSETQ. The CDR3 sequence is CASTTIKIGGELFF. The CDR3 coding sequence is TGCGCCAGCACGACCATTAAAATCGGGGGGGAGCTGTTTTTT.

This clone has just a few counts. CDR3 protein: CASSVVDTEAFF. The CDR3, as DNA: TGTGCCAGCAGCGTAGTTGATACTGAAGCTTTCTTT. This chain links TRBV9 with TRBJ1-1; D ambiguous. Germline CDR1 is SGDLS and CDR2 is YYNGEE. This CDR3 region has 12 residues. With 0 bases removed from V and 5 bases from J, the gap between germline ends came to 5 bases.

Worth noting for this clone: Other DNA sequences from this sample encode an identical CDR3 as well. J is TRBJ1-1 and V is TRBV5-1, with 7 nucleotides matching TRBD1. The trim removed 1 base at V and 1 base at J, leaving 1 base unmatched. CDR1 and CDR2 (germline): SGHRS, YFSETQ. The CDR3 runs to 14 residues. CDR3 sequence reads: CASSLRTGNTEAFF. The DNA for the CDR3 is TGCGCCAGCAGCTTGAGGACAGGGAACACTGAAGCTTTCTTT.

This chain uses TRBV5-1 with TRBJ1-3; a possible D gene is TRBD1 (6 bases). Per germline, CDR1 SGHRS and CDR2 YFSETQ. The germline V and J ends were trimmed by 4 bases and 0 bases, with 20 bases remaining between them. The CDR3 runs to 18 residues. The CDR3 is CASSPDGPGHPSGNTIYF. The CDR3 coding sequence is TGCGCCAGCAGCCCTGATGGGCCGGGACACCCCTCTGGAAACACCATATATTTT. The full variable domain, completed using reference TRBV5-1 and TRBJ1-3, is KAGVTQTPRYLIKTRGQQVTLSCSPISGHRSVSWYQQTPGQGLQFLFEYFSETQRNKGNFPGRFSGRQFSNSRSEMNVSTLELGDSALYLCASSPDGPGHPSGNTIYFGEGSWLTVV.

The rearrangement joins TRBV9 to TRBJ2-1; D perhaps matches TRBD1 (5 bases). The germline V and J ends were trimmed by 2 bases and 3 bases, with 12 bases remaining between them. The CDR3 runs to 15 residues. Germline assignment: CDR1 SGDLS and CDR2 YYNGEE. CDR3 loop: CASSVDSTYYNEQFF. CDR3 bases: TGTGCCAGCAGCGTCGACAGCACTTACTACAATGAGCAGTTCTTC.

This clone was seen a few times. J is TRBJ1-1 and V is TRBV9; perhaps TRBD1 as D (6 bases). CDR1 is SGDLS, CDR2 YYNGEE, per germline. V was pared by 3 bases and J by 5 bases, with 11 bases between. The CDR3 consists of 13 residues. This CDR3 reads CASSGIGGTEAFF. The CDR3 nucleotides read TGTGCCAGCAGCGGCATAGGGGGTACTGAAGCTTTCTTT.